This T cell receptor beta chain comes out of a study of T-cell memory formation after mild COVID-19. Study results and caveats: Day 37-peaking second-wave clones had unconfirmed SARS-CoV-2 specificity. Later expanders leaned CD4+, whereas day 15 to 85 contracting clones were balanced CD4/CD8. In pre-infection memory, a portion of responding clones appeared, which suggested that cross-reactive memory joined. Of the contracting clones, CD4+ ones lay mainly in CM and EM, and CD8+ ones in EMRA.

From germline, CDR1 is SQVTM and CDR2 ANQGSEA. There are 13 residues in the CDR3. V was pared by 5 bases and J by 5 bases, with 15 bases between. TCRdb recomputed calls from the 5' RACE reads with MiXCR, one row per CDR3 protein. The table has 280,000 or so distinct CDR3 sequences, more than 15% seen once. This clonotype was observed a few times. Its antigen is unidentified. The chain has TRBV29-1 and TRBJ1-1; D is ambiguous. This TCR came from a young man who had mild COVID-19 (a few samples of this study predate the infection). Cell type and time point are not known. The specimen was PBMCs or a T cell subset sorted from them (not recorded which). The DNA for the CDR3 is TGCAGCGTTAAGGCCGTTGGGCGGACTGAAGCTTTCTTT. Amino acid sequence: CSVKAVGRTEAFF.